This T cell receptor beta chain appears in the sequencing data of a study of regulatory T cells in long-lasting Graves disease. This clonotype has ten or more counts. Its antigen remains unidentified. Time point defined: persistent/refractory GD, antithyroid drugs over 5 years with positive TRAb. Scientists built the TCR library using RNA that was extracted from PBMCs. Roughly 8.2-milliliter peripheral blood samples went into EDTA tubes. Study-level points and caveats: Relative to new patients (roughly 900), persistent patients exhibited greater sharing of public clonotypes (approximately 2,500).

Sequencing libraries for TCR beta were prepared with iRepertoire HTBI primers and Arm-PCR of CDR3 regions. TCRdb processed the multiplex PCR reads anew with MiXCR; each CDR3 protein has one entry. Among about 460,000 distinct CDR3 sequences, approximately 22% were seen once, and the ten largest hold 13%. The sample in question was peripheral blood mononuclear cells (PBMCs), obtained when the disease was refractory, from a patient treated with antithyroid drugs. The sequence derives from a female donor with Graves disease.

CDR3 region: CASSYPGLAGGNEQFF. The DNA of the CDR3 is TGTGCCAGCAGTTACCCCGGACTAGCGGGGGGCAATGAGCAGTTCTTC. The rearrangement uses TRBV6-5 and TRBJ2-1; 14 nucleotides line up with TRBD2. The CDR3 is 16 residues long. Germline V gene data show CDR1 as MNHEY and CDR2 as SVGAGI. With V trimmed by 2 bases and J by 6 bases, 3 bases remained unmatched.